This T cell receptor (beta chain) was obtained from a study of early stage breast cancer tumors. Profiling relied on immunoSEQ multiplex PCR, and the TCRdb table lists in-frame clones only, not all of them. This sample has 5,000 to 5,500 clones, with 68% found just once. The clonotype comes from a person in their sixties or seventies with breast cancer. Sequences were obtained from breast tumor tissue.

The CDR3 DNA follows: TGCGCCAGCAGCCCGCAATCAGTTTTTCGGGAGACCCAGTACTTC. It codes for CASSPQSVFRETQYF. The chain has TRBV5-1 and TRBJ2-5; D remains unclear. V lost 4 bases and J 5 bases, leaving 18 bases between the germline ends. Germline loops: CDR1 SGHRS, CDR2 YFSETQ. The length of the CDR3 is 15 residues.